What follows is one TCR beta chain and its context. As yet, its antigen is unknown. CDR3 size: 15 residues. The trim removed 2 bases at V and 5 bases at J, leaving 7 bases unmatched. CDR1 and CDR2 from the germline V gene are LGHNA and YNFKEQ. The data are from a study of shared clonotypes between healthy human individuals. Study context: Researchers assigned three CD4 naive, three CD4 memory, two CD8 naive and one CD8 memory plate to each donor. Study-level results: Around 4.9% of naive CD4 clonotypes were shared across four donors. Depth of sequencing was expected to influence donor clonotype sharing.

Measured with immunoSEQ multiplex PCR; TCRdb has only the in-frame clones, and not every one. The repertoire has some 2,100,000 clones, approximately 96% of them found once; the top ten carry roughly 0.13%. The sequence was collected from a man between 18 and 29 years old in good health. Input material: naive CD4+ T cells sorted from blood. Indicated subset: CD45RA+ positively selected. V and J are TRBV4-2 and TRBJ2-7, with TRBD2 identical over 9 bases. The CDR3 region has the DNA TGTGCCAGCAGCCAAATCGCGGGGGGGCCCGACGAGCAGTACTTC. This encodes CASSQIAGGPDEQYF.